This T cell receptor beta chain was recorded in a study of beta chain features in type 1 diabetes. Of the isolated RNA, all was reverse transcribed, and so the sequenced material was expressed TCRB transcripts. Produced via immunoSEQ multiplex PCR; TCRdb's table is partial and in-frame only. The table has 25,000 to 30,000 clones, approximately 65% seen once. Whole-study results and caveats: Shorter TCRB CDR3s, moderately but significantly so, marked every one of the four CD4+ subsets in Type 1 diabetes patients. PCR might show a preference for shorter templates, equally across patients and controls.

As for this clone: Antigen specificity is unknown. Other DNA sequences in the same sample also yield this CDR3.

Looked up from germline, CDR1 is MNHNS and CDR2 is SASEGT. This CDR3 is built from 14 residues. Losses at the gene ends were 6 bases for V and 2 bases for J; bases not matched to a gene: 6. The specimen sequenced was Tregs from blood. This chain connects TRBV6-1 to TRBJ1-2; 7 nucleotides agree with TRBD1. This clonotype originated in a woman in her twenties or thirties with type 1 diabetes. DNA of the CDR3: TGTGCCAGCAGAGGAGGGACAGAGAACTATGGCTACACCTTC. Its protein product is CASRGGTENYGYTF.